This T cell receptor (beta chain) was found in a study of radiation and T cells in renal cell carcinoma. The time point denotes: blood 4 weeks post-SBRT, at nephrectomy. Treatment of the sample: 15 Gy SBRT to primary tumor, nephrectomy 4 weeks later. Produced via immunoSEQ multiplex PCR; TCRdb's table is partial and in-frame only. The sample includes more than 120,000 clones, around 88% seen only once; the top ten take less than 20%. The CDR3 covers 13 residues. Looked up from germline, CDR1 is SQVTM and CDR2 is ANQGSEA. The V and J ends lost 5 bases and 7 bases, in that order; junction bases with no gene match: 11.

The starting material was blood, obtained from a patient whose treatment included radiotherapy and nephrectomy. The chain uses TRBV29-1 and TRBJ2-7; 7 nucleotides agree with TRBD2. This clonotype was sampled from a woman in her forties or fifties with renal cell carcinoma. CDR3 amino acids: CSVMIGGGKEQYF. CDR3 DNA sequence: TGCAGCGTTATGATCGGGGGAGGGAAGGAGCAGTACTTC.